This T cell receptor beta chain was identified in a study of blood T cell repertoires in COVID-19. The protocol was immunoSEQ multiplex PCR, while the TCRdb copy is restricted to in-frame clones and leaves out a portion. The sample consists of roughly 250,000 clones, around 83% of them appearing once. The CDR3 is made up of 14 amino acids. CDR1 and CDR2 (germline): MNHEY, SMNVEV (reference sequence). Deletions cut 3 bases from V and 7 bases from J, with 14 bases between. The sequencing input was peripheral blood. The chain couples TRBV27 to TRBJ2-3; perhaps TRBD1 as D (6 bases). The source of this sequence is a woman aged 60 to 75 with active or convalescent COVID-19. CDR3 DNA sequence: TGTGCCAGCAGTTTCGGGGTCAGGGGCCATACGCAGTATTTT. Its protein product is CASSFGVRGHTQYF.